This T cell receptor beta chain derives from a study of response to subunit inactivated influenza vaccine. Overall study findings and caveats: After each seasonal influenza vaccination, few new T cells are recruited, the authors suggested.

TCRdb re-called the RT-PCR reads with MiXCR, one entry per CDR3 protein. The repertoire holds 650,000 to 800,000 distinct CDR3 sequences, with roughly 20% as singletons. This CDR3 contains 17 residues. CDR1 and CDR2 from the germline V gene are ENHRY and SYGVKD. After removal of 5 bases from V and 0 bases from J, the junction contained 10 bases not matched to a gene. In regard to this clonotype: What it binds is not known.

Source: PBMCs from blood, taken around 5 days after vaccination. The J gene is TRBJ1-2, the V gene TRBV10-3, with 9 bases lining up with TRBD1. This clonotype originated in a man aged 50 or older who received an inactivated influenza vaccine. This CDR3 is CAISSPGTGIANYGYTF. The DNA for the CDR3 is TGTGCCATCAGTAGTCCCGGGACAGGGATCGCTAACTATGGCTACACCTTC.